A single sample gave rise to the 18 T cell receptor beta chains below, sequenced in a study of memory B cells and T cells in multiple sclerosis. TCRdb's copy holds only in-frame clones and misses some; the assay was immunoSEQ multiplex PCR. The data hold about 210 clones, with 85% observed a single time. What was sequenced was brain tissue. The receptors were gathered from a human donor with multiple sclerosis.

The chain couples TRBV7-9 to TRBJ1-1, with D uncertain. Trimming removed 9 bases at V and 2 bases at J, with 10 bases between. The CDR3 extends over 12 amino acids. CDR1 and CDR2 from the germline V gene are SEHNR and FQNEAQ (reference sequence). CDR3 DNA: TGTGCCAGTAAGCTAGCCAACACTGAAGCTTTCTTT. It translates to CASKLANTEAFF.

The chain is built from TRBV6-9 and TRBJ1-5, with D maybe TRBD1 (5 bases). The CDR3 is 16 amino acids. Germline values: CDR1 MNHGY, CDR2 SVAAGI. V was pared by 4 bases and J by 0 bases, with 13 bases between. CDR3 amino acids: CASSFGTLYSNQPQHF. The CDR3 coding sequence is TGTGCCAGCAGTTTCGGGACCCTTTATAGCAATCAGCCCCAGCATTTT.

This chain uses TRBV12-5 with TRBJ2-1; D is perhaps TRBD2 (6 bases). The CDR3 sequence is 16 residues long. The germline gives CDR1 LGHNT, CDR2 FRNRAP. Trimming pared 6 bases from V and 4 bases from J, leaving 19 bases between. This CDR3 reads CASGPEGLATYNEQFF. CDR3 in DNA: TGTGCTAGTGGCCCGGAGGGGCTAGCGACTTACAATGAGCAGTTCTTC.

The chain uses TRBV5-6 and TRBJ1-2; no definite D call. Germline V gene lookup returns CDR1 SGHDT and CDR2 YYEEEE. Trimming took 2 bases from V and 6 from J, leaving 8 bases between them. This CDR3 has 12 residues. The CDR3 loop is CASSFGTDGYTF. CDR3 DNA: TGTGCCAGCAGCTTCGGAACCGATGGCTACACCTTC.

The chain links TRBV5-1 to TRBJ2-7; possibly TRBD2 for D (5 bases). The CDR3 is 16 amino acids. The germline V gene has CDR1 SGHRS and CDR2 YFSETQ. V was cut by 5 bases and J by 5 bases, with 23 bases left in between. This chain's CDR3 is CASRRRGGNLSDEQYF. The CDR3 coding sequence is TGCGCCAGCAGAAGACGAGGAGGCAATCTCTCGGACGAGCAGTACTTC.

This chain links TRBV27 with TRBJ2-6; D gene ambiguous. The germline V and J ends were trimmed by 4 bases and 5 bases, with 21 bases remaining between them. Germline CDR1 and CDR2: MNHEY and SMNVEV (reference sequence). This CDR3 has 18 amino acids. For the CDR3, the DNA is TGTGCCAGCAGTTGTATAATCCTGGCTACAAGTCGGGCCAACGTCCTGACTTTC. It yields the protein CASSCIILATSRANVLTF.

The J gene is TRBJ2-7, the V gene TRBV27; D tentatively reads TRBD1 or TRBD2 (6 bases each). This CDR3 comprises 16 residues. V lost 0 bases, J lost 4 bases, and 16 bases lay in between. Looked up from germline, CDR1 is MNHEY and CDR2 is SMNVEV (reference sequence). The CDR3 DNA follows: TGTGCCAGCAGTTTATCTGGGGCGGGGACACCGTACGAGCAGTACTTC. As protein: CASSLSGAGTPYEQYF.

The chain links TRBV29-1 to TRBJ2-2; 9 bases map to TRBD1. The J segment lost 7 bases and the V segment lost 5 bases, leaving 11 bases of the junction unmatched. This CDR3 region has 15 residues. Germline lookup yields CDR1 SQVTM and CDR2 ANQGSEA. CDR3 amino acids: CSVFQDRGSSGELFF. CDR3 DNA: TGCAGCGTTTTCCAGGACAGGGGAAGCAGCGGGGAGCTGTTTTTT.

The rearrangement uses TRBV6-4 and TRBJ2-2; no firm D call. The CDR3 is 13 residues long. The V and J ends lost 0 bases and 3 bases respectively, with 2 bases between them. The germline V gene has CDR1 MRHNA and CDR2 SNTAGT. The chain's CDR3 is CASSDSDTGELFF. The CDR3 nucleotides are TGTGCCAGCAGTGACTCGGACACCGGGGAGCTGTTTTTT.

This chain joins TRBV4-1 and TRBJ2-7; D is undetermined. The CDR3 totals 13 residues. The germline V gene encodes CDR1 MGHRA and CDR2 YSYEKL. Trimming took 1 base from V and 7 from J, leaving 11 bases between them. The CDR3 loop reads CASSQVQDGEQYF. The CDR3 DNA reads TGCGCCAGCAGCCAAGTCCAGGACGGAGAGCAGTACTTC.

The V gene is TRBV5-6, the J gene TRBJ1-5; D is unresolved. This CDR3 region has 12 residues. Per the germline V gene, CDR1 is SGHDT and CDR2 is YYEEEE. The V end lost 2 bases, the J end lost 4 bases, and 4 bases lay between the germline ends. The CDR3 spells CASSLENQPQHF. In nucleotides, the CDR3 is TGTGCCAGCAGCTTAGAGAATCAGCCCCAGCATTTT.

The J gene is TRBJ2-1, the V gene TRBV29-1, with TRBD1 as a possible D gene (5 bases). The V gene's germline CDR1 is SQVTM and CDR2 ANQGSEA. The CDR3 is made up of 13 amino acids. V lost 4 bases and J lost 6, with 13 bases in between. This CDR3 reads CSVAGRVSNEQFF. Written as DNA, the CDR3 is TGCAGCGTTGCAGGCAGGGTAAGCAATGAGCAGTTCTTC.

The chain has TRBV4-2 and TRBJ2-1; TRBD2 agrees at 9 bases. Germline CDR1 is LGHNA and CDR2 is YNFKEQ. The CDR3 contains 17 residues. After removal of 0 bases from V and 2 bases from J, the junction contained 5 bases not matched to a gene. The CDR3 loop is CASSQEIAGAAYNEQFF. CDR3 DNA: TGTGCCAGCAGCCAAGAAATAGCGGGGGCCGCCTACAATGAGCAGTTCTTC.

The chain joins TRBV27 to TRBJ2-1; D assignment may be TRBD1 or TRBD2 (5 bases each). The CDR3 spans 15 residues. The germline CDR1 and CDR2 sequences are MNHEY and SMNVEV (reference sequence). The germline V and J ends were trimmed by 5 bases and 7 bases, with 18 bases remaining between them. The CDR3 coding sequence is TGTGCCAGCAGTACCGCCGGGACCCCGTTGAATGAGCAGTTCTTC. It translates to CASSTAGTPLNEQFF.

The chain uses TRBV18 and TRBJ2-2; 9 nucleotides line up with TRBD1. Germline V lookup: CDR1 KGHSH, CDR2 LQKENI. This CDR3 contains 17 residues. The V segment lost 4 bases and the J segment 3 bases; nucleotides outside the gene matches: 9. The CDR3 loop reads CASSLTGGSTDTGELFF. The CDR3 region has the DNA TGTGCCAGCTCACTTACAGGGGGCTCGACTGACACCGGGGAGCTGTTTTTT.

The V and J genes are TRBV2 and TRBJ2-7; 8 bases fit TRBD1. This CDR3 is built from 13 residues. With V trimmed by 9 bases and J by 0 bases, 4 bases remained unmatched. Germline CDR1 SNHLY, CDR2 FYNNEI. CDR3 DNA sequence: TGTGCCAGTACAGGGGGAATCTCCTACGAGCAGTACTTC. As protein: CASTGGISYEQYF.

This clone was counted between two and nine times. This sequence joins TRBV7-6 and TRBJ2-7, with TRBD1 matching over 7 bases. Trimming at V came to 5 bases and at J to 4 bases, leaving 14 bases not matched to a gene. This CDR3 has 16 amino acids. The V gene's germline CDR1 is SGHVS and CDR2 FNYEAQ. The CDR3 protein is CASSQSAATGNYEQYF. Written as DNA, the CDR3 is TGTGCCAGCAGCCAATCCGCCGCGACAGGGAATTACGAGCAGTACTTC.

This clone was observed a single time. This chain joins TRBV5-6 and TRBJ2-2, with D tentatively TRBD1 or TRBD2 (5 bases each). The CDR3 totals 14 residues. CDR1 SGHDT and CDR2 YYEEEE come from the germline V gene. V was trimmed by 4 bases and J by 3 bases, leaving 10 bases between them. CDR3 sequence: CASSPGPYTGELFF. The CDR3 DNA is TGTGCCAGCAGCCCGGGGCCCTACACCGGGGAGCTGTTTTTT.